These 7 T cell receptor beta chains share one sample of origin, sequenced in a study of blood T cells in healthy people across ages. The authors ran a second PCR of about 6 to 11 cycles using a sample-barcoded 5' primer and a J-beta primer mix. One entry per CDR3 protein, called by TCRdb with MiXCR from the 5' RACE reads. The sample includes hundreds of thousands of distinct CDR3 sequences, 49% of them seen just once. The sequenced material came from blood. Receptor source: a woman aged 60-75 years in good health.

This rearrangement joins TRBV7-2 to TRBJ2-3, with D perhaps matching TRBD1 or TRBD2 (5 bases each). This CDR3 comprises 14 residues. V was pared by 6 bases and J by 2 bases, with 12 bases between. Germline-derived CDR1 and CDR2 are SGHTA and FQGNSA. CDR3 loop: CASRSGLATDTQYF. DNA of the CDR3: TGTGCCAGCAGGTCGGGGCTAGCCACAGATACGCAGTATTTT.

CDR3 protein: CASSPWEGPHQETQYF. CDR3 DNA sequence: TGTGCCAGCAGCCCCTGGGAGGGACCACACCAAGAGACCCAGTACTTC. J is TRBJ2-5 and V is TRBV7-9; TRBD2 agrees at 7 bases. The CDR3 loop spans 16 amino acids. V lost 5 bases, J lost 0 bases, and 9 bases stayed unmatched. The germline V gene encodes CDR1 SEHNR and CDR2 FQNEAQ (reference sequence).

In its sample, this clonotype was seen a few times. This rearrangement joins TRBV9 to TRBJ1-2; D is possibly TRBD1 (5 bases). Trimming stripped 0 bases from V and 3 bases from J, with 12 bases between. Germline V CDR1 and CDR2: SGDLS, YYNGEE. The CDR3 has 15 amino acids. This chain's CDR3 is CASSVAPRADYGYTF. The CDR3 DNA is TGTGCCAGCAGCGTAGCCCCCAGGGCAGACTATGGCTACACCTTC.

The rearrangement links TRBV20-1 to TRBJ2-3; the match to TRBD2 covers 7 bases. Germline V CDR1 and CDR2: DFQATT, SNEGSKA (reference sequence). J lost 1 base, V lost 4 bases, and 2 bases had no gene match. The CDR3 length is 13 residues. The CDR3 nucleotides read TGCAGTGCTACCAGCGGGGGCACAGATACGCAGTATTTT. It encodes CSATSGGTDTQYF.

V is TRBV2 and J is TRBJ2-1; tentative D call: TRBD2 (5 bases). The V end lost 2 bases, the J end lost 6 bases, and 14 bases lay between the germline ends. CDR1 is SNHLY and CDR2 is FYNNEI in the germline V gene. The length of the CDR3 is 15 residues. CDR3 in DNA: TGTGCCAGCAGTGAATCGGACTTGGCGCTCAATGAGCAGTTCTTC. It is translated as CASSESDLALNEQFF.

The V and J genes are TRBV9 and TRBJ2-3; the match to TRBD1 covers 7 bases. Losses at the gene ends were 3 bases for V and 2 bases for J; bases not matched to a gene: 3. The CDR3 spans 14 residues. Germline V CDR1 and CDR2: SGDLS, YYNGEE. The CDR3 sequence: CASSGQGSTDTQYF. The CDR3 DNA reads as TGTGCCAGCAGCGGACAGGGTTCCACAGATACGCAGTATTTT.

V is TRBV10-3 and J is TRBJ2-7; no clear D. The CDR3 is 10 residues long. Trimming shortened V by 8 bases and J by 0 bases, and 2 bases separated the two germline ends. CDR1 ENHRY and CDR2 SYGVKD come from the germline V gene. The CDR3: CAIGSYEQYF. In DNA form, the CDR3 reads TGTGCCATCGGCTCCTACGAGCAGTACTTC.